Listed below are T cell receptor beta chains from one sample, sequenced in a study of monozygotic twins with cystic fibrosis. Libraries were prepared by immunoSEQ multiplex PCR; TCRdb keeps only in-frame clonotypes and omits some of them. The sample has tens of thousands of clones, about 96% seen once; the top ten hold under 3%. The specimen was blood. These receptors all come from a girl aged 2-10 years with cystic fibrosis. The CDR3 runs from the conserved cysteine through the conserved F or W. A D gene is named only where the DNA matches it firmly. Rows give clone size only sometimes, using once, few, many, or a class for an expanded clone.

d_call j_call v_call clone_size cdr3_aa cdr3_nt
. TRBJ2-7 TRBV7-8 few CASSLYRDANEQYF TGTGCCAGCAGCTTATATCGAGATGCGAACGAGCAGTACTTC
. TRBJ2-3 TRBV4-1 . CASSQDKVAHTDTQYF TGCGCCAGCAGCCAAGATAAAGTGGCCCACACAGATACGCAGTATTTT
. TRBJ2-3 TRBV20-1 . CSAPVGGTQYF TGCAGTGCCCCCGTCGGGGGTACGCAGTATTTT
. TRBJ2-1 TRBV4-2 . CASSQALGAVLGDEQFF TGTGCCAGCAGCCAGGCCCTGGGGGCGGTTCTAGGGGATGAGCAGTTCTTC
TRBD2 TRBJ2-2 TRBV2 . CASSEPTSGREELFF TGTGCCAGCAGTGAGCCGACTAGCGGGAGAGAGGAGCTGTTTTTT
TRBD2 TRBJ2-1 TRBV6-1 . CASSEGLAGYNEQFF TGTGCCAGCAGTGAAGGACTAGCGGGCTACAATGAGCAGTTCTTC
TRBD1 TRBJ2-3 TRBV18 . CASSPNLGQSTDTQYF TGTGCCAGCTCACCAAATCTGGGACAGAGCACAGATACGCAGTATTTT
. TRBJ2-7 TRBV28 . CASSSPGTVGREQYF TGTGCCAGCAGTTCACCCGGGACAGTTGGGAGGGAGCAGTACTTC
. TRBJ2-5 TRBV25-1 . CASASRALPEETQYF TGTGCCAGCGCTTCAAGGGCCCTTCCAGAAGAGACCCAGTACTTC
. TRBJ1-2 TRBV11-1 once CASSFKTNYGYTF TGTGCCAGCAGCTTTAAGACGAACTATGGCTACACCTTC
. TRBJ2-7 TRBV7-2 . CASSRSYEQYF TGTGCCAGCAGCCGGTCCTACGAGCAGTACTTC
. TRBJ2-5 TRBV19 . CASSIEGRTQYF TGTGCCAGTAGTATAGAGGGGAGGACCCAGTACTTC
. TRBJ2-1 TRBV4-1 . CASSQGVAVNEQFF TGCGCCAGCAGCCAAGGAGTAGCGGTCAATGAGCAGTTCTTC
. TRBJ1-4 TRBV18 . CASSPPIRERSEKLFF TGTGCCAGCTCACCACCTATCAGGGAGCGAAGCGAAAAACTGTTTTTT
. TRBJ2-2 TRBV18 . CASSPTPSSGELFF TGTGCCAGCTCACCTACCCCTTCCTCCGGGGAGCTGTTTTTT
. TRBJ1-5 TRBV19 . CASPGTTNLNQPQHF TGTGCCAGTCCCGGGACAACGAACTTAAATCAGCCCCAGCATTTT
. TRBJ1-1 TRBV7-3 once CASSLTVQTNTEAFF TGTGCCAGCAGCTTAACGGTCCAGACGAACACTGAAGCTTTCTTT
TRBD2 TRBJ2-5 TRBV6-5 once CASAGGSAQETQYF TGTGCCAGCGCGGGGGGGAGCGCTCAAGAGACCCAGTACTTC
. TRBJ1-5 TRBV7-9 . CASSPGLYSNQPQHF TGTGCCAGCAGCCCGGGACTCTATAGCAATCAGCCCCAGCATTTT
TRBD2 TRBJ2-7 TRBV28 . CASSFPAGYGYEQYF TGTGCCAGCAGTTTCCCAGCGGGGTACGGCTACGAGCAGTACTTC
. TRBJ2-1 TRBV11-3 . CASSLVGNEQFF TGTGCCAGCAGCTTAGTAGGCAATGAGCAGTTCTTC
. TRBJ1-5 TRBV6-5 once CASSRGTAVDGPQHF TGTGCCAGCAGTAGAGGGACGGCCGTCGACGGGCCCCAGCATTTT
. TRBJ2-5 TRBV5-1 . CASSLGPRDGPQETQYF TGCGCCAGCAGCTTGGGGCCCAGAGACGGACCCCAAGAGACCCAGTACTTC
. TRBJ2-7 TRBV4-3 . CASSQETPYEQYF TGCGCCAGCAGCCAAGAGACACCCTACGAGCAGTACTTC
. TRBJ2-5 TRBV28 . CASSFRPTGGFRETQYF TGTGCCAGCAGTTTCCGACCAACTGGAGGTTTCCGAGAGACCCAGTACTTC
TRBD1 TRBJ1-2 TRBV5-1 . CASSWGQIYTF TGCGCCAGCAGCTGGGGACAGATCTACACCTTC
TRBD2 TRBJ2-2 TRBV7-2 . CASSQGLARGAGELFF TGTGCCAGCAGCCAAGGACTAGCGAGAGGGGCCGGGGAGCTGTTTTTT
. TRBJ2-7 TRBV5-8 . CASSTQGLTYEQYF TGTGCCAGCAGCACGCAGGGACTGACCTACGAGCAGTACTTC
. TRBJ2-3 TRBV14 . CASSLLLEQYF TGTGCCAGCAGCCTATTACTAGAGCAGTATTTT
TRBD2 TRBJ2-1 TRBV29-1 . CSVGDISGELYNEQFF TGCAGCGTTGGGGACATTAGCGGGGAACTCTACAATGAGCAGTTCTTC
. TRBJ2-3 TRBV5-1 once CASSQGLLTDTQYF TGCGCCAGCAGTCAGGGACTTCTCACAGATACGCAGTATTTT
. TRBJ2-7 TRBV4-3 . CASSPDRAIYEQYF TGCGCCAGCAGCCCGGACCGGGCCATCTACGAGCAGTACTTC
. TRBJ1-2 TRBV18 . CASSPDPVGSYGYTF TGTGCCAGCTCACCCGACCCGGTGGGAAGCTATGGCTACACCTTC
. TRBJ2-5 TRBV30 . CAWSVRGRETQYF TGTGCCTGGAGTGTACGAGGGAGGGAGACCCAGTACTTC
. TRBJ2-3 TRBV7-2 . CASSLIGPADTQYF TGTGCCAGCAGCTTAATCGGCCCGGCAGATACGCAGTATTTT
TRBD1 TRBJ2-7 TRBV4-3 . CASSQAVDRETYEQYF TGCGCCAGCAGCCAGGCTGTCGACAGGGAAACATACGAGCAGTACTTC
. TRBJ2-7 TRBV6-6 . CASTGLSGEQYF TGTGCCAGCACTGGGCTATCCGGCGAGCAGTACTTC
TRBD2 TRBJ2-2 TRBV2 . CASSLILAANTGELFF TGTGCCAGCAGCCTAATACTAGCGGCTAACACCGGGGAGCTGTTTTTT
. TRBJ2-5 TRBV7-6 . CASSLDWGETQYF TGTGCCAGCAGCTTAGATTGGGGAGAGACCCAGTACTTC
. TRBJ2-7 TRBV28 . CASRPPGLYEQYF TGTGCCAGCAGACCCCCCGGACTCTACGAGCAGTACTTC
. TRBJ2-1 TRBV29-1 . CSVVGGRGSYNEQFF TGCAGCGTTGTCGGGGGGCGAGGCTCCTACAATGAGCAGTTCTTC
. TRBJ2-7 TRBV13 . CASSLRGEQYF TGTGCCAGCAGCTTAAGGGGCGAGCAGTACTTC
. TRBJ2-1 TRBV7-2 . CASSIDRNNEQFF TGTGCCAGCAGCATAGACAGAAACAATGAGCAGTTCTTC
. TRBJ1-1 TRBV5-1 . CASSPGRGNTEAFF TGCGCCAGCAGCCCTGGCAGGGGCAACACTGAAGCTTTCTTT
TRBD2 TRBJ2-2 TRBV5-1 . CASSSAAGLAGATGELFF TGCGCCAGCAGCTCGGCGGCGGGACTAGCGGGAGCGACCGGGGAGCTGTTTTTT
TRBD2 TRBJ2-1 TRBV5-1 once CASSPGLAGEGQFF TGCGCCAGCAGCCCCGGACTAGCGGGAGAAGGGCAGTTCTTC
. TRBJ2-1 TRBV27 . CASSLSRDNYNEQFF TGTGCCAGCAGTTTATCTAGGGACAACTACAATGAGCAGTTCTTC
TRBD1 TRBJ1-2 TRBV7-2 . CASSIYLGQGRPSGYTF TGTGCCAGCAGCATTTATTTGGGACAGGGGCGCCCGAGTGGCTACACCTTC
. TRBJ1-2 TRBV2 . CASSEAGADYGYTF TGTGCCAGCAGTGAAGCGGGGGCCGACTATGGCTACACCTTC
. TRBJ2-2 TRBV5-1 . CASSFEREFGELFF TGCGCCAGCAGCTTCGAGAGGGAGTTCGGGGAGCTGTTTTTT
. TRBJ2-6 TRBV29-1 . CSVAISGANVLTF TGCAGCGTTGCAATCTCTGGGGCCAACGTCCTGACTTTC